Following are 5 T cell receptor beta chains from one sample sequenced in a study of T cells after yellow fever vaccination. MiXCR, run by TCRdb on the 5' RACE reads, gives a single entry per CDR3 protein. Found here are 200,000 to 300,000 distinct CDR3 sequences, 6.9% of them singletons; the top ten hold 0.65% to 0.9%. The sample here was CD4+ T cells sorted from PBMCs, taken 15 days after the yellow fever booster vaccination. The receptor set was obtained from a man aged 25-40 years who received the YFV17D yellow fever vaccine.

This rearrangement joins TRBV5-4 to TRBJ2-3, with 8 bases that match TRBD1. Trimming cost V 5 bases and J 0 bases; bases outside gene matches: 5. Per germline, CDR1 SGHNT and CDR2 YYREEE (reference sequence). The CDR3 contains 15 residues. DNA for the CDR3: TGTGCCAGCAGGCGACAGGGGTCTAGCACAGATACGCAGTATTTT. This codes for CASRRQGSSTDTQYF.

The V gene is TRBV6-6, the J gene TRBJ1-1; D not certain. The CDR3 contains 13 residues. The germline V gene has CDR1 MNHNY and CDR2 SVGAGI (reference sequence). Trimming cost V 1 base and J 2 bases, with 5 bases left between them. The CDR3 reads CASSYYPNTEAFF. The CDR3 DNA follows: TGTGCCAGCAGTTACTACCCTAACACTGAAGCTTTCTTT.

The chain joins TRBV5-1 to TRBJ1-2; D unresolved. Germline values: CDR1 SGHRS, CDR2 YFSETQ. The CDR3 has 13 amino acids. V was cut by 1 base and J by 8 bases, with 12 bases left in between. For the CDR3, the DNA is TGCGCCAGCAGCTTGTTAAACCTAGAGGGCTACACCTTC. It codes for CASSLLNLEGYTF. Full variable domain (outside the CDR3, taken from reference TRBV5-1 and TRBJ1-2): KAGVTQTPRYLIKTRGQQVTLSCSPISGHRSVSWYQQTPGQGLQFLFEYFSETQRNKGNFPGRFSGRQFSNSRSEMNVSTLELGDSALYLCASSLLNLEGYTFGSGTRLTVV.

This clonotype was recorded many times. The chain employs TRBV25-1 and TRBJ2-6; D not certain. The germline V gene encodes CDR1 MGHDK and CDR2 SYGVNS. The CDR3 covers 14 residues. V dropped 4 bases and J dropped 1 base, with 5 bases sitting between them. This CDR3 reads CASSADSGANVLTF. Here the CDR3 DNA reads TGTGCCAGCAGTGCTGATTCTGGGGCCAACGTCCTGACTTTC.

A few counts support this clonotype. The rearrangement joins TRBV20-1 to TRBJ2-1; D ambiguous. Germline assignment: CDR1 DFQATT and CDR2 SNEGSKA (reference sequence). Trimming removed 5 bases at V and 6 bases at J, with 11 bases between. The length of the CDR3 is 12 residues. CDR3 bases: TGCAGTGCTCCGGACCTTGGCAATGAGCAGTTCTTC. Protein: CSAPDLGNEQFF.